This is a list of T cell receptor beta chains from one sample in a study of T cells in narcolepsy. Assay used: immunoSEQ multiplex PCR; TCRdb lists only in-frame clones, some missing. The sample holds roughly 35,000 clones; about 85% are singletons and the top ten take approximately 1%. Sequences were obtained from memory (CD45RA-) CD4+ T cells from blood. The receptor set was obtained from a human donor in good health. Both conserved end residues are part of each CDR3. Each record gives: V gene, J gene, CDR3 protein.

TRBV5-6	TRBJ1-5	CASSLVGSGNNQPQHF
TRBV7-9	TRBJ2-2	CASSLSLIGQAANTGELFF
TRBV7-2	TRBJ2-7	CASSSGGTGFGEQYF
TRBV5-1	TRBJ1-2	CASSLAGGLGGYTF
TRBV19	TRBJ2-2	CASTRDRANTGELFF
TRBV6-1	TRBJ1-1	CASSADRADTEAFF
TRBV6-5	TRBJ2-2	CASSYGATGELFF
TRBV5-8	TRBJ2-7	CASSLYSNDEQYF
TRBV7-9	TRBJ1-1	CASSLVQLGNTEAFF
TRBV25-1	TRBJ1-2	CASSEWGDGDLYGYTF
TRBV5-1	TRBJ2-7	CASQGQGASYEQYF
TRBV5-1	TRBJ2-3	CASSPSGLETDTQYF
TRBV5-1	TRBJ2-2	CASSLRTGSTGELFF
TRBV7-2	TRBJ2-7	CASSPPPPRSYEQYF
TRBV15	TRBJ1-1	CATSRDLYNTEAFF
TRBV28	TRBJ2-1	CASSSIGLRVKREQFF
TRBV5-8	TRBJ2-1	CASSLWTGGDEQFF
TRBV12-5	TRBJ1-5	CASGLTRTIQPQHF
TRBV6-6	TRBJ2-3	CASSYSENTDTQYF
TRBV6-6	TRBJ2-5	CASSYFDPGTQYF
TRBV10-1	TRBJ2-1	CATGQGITNEQFF
TRBV7-3	TRBJ2-3	CASSRQGGSTDTQYF
TRBV18	TRBJ2-7	CASSPGTAGLTSSYEQYF
TRBV6-6	TRBJ2-2	CASSPGQGVAGGELFF
TRBV18	TRBJ2-1	CASSLPWERGKTNEQFF
TRBV15	TRBJ2-1	CATSRLGQGMNEQFF
TRBV19	TRBJ2-3	CASSMTSGGSDTQYF
TRBV5-6	TRBJ2-3	CASGRLRGSTDTQYF
TRBV6-6	TRBJ2-2	CASSAWKTGELFF
TRBV11-1	TRBJ2-2	CASSPGAGELFF
TRBV2	TRBJ2-1	CASLQSWTSRQFF
TRBV7-2	TRBJ2-5	CASSSPGFRQTQYF
TRBV6-6	TRBJ2-1	CASSPHGRGLSNEQFF
TRBV11-2	TRBJ1-2	CASSPVNRGEYGYTF
TRBV6-6	TRBJ1-1	CASSSPPSGNTEAFF
TRBV4-1	TRBJ2-7	CASSPGQGTYEQYF
TRBV25-1	TRBJ2-3	CASSEAGGSTDTQYF
TRBV7-2	TRBJ2-7	CASSLSGRSYEQYF
TRBV27	TRBJ2-3	CASSLGLAGGLGTDTQYF
TRBV7-9	TRBJ1-2	CASNLIQVVYGYTF
TRBV19	TRBJ1-5	CATVGGWGNQPQHF
TRBV5-1	TRBJ2-3	CASSLRLTDTQYF
TRBV14	TRBJ2-1	CASSQLAGDSYNEQFF
TRBV5-1	TRBJ2-7	CASSLGQGAHEQYF
TRBV18	TRBJ2-2	CASSPKTGGGTGELFF
TRBV7-8	TRBJ2-7	CASSFVSGAISEQYF
TRBV5-1	TRBJ2-3	CASSTSGSEDTQYF
TRBV7-9	TRBJ2-1	CASSLSTGGPRGNEQFF
TRBV7-3	TRBJ2-5	CASSQRGGLETQYF
TRBV5-1	TRBJ1-4	CASSTGASTNEKLFF
TRBV6-1	TRBJ1-5	CATQTWGGNQPQHF
TRBV28	TRBJ1-1	CASSLGSTRTVEAFF
TRBV7-2	TRBJ2-2	CASSPSRQQNTGELFF
TRBV7-3	TRBJ2-3	CASSPAGGTDTQYF
TRBV7-6	TRBJ1-1	CASSSDVNTEAFF
TRBV5-6	TRBJ1-5	CASSPGGSNQPQHF
TRBV7-9	TRBJ1-1	CASSPQGTGDTEAFF
TRBV19	TRBJ2-1	CASSHRAGVNEQFF
TRBV10-3	TRBJ2-7	CAISETFSVGQYF
TRBV6-5	TRBJ2-3	CASSYDGTGRTDTQYF